This T cell receptor beta chain stems from a study of CD4 T cells in relation to SARS-CoV-2 and coronaviruses. Study-wide points: Culture-expanded clones reflect memory recall rather than primary priming during culture. Pre-pandemic and post-infection samples never came from the same donor.

V lost 2 bases to trimming and J lost 8 bases; unmatched junction nucleotides: 7. The CDR3 runs to 15 residues. CDR1 and CDR2 from the germline V gene are MGHDK and SYGVNS. Concerning this clone: No antigen is known for it.

Deep TCR-beta sequencing used DNA from uncultured naive and memory CD4+ T cells. The assay was immunoSEQ multiplex PCR, and TCRdb's table has in-frame clones only and misses some. The table lists about 68,000 clones, approximately 95% of them singletons, with approximately 0.25% in the top ten. CD4+ T cells from unexposed donors were obtained before the COVID-19 pandemic (2011-2018). Naive and memory CD4+ T cells were separated from cryopreserved PBMCs. The specimen was naive CD4+ T cells from PBMCs. The sample's subset: naive CD4+ T cells isolated by negative enrichment. This sequence was found in a human donor in good health. This rearrangement joins TRBV25-1 to TRBJ1-4; 8 bases match TRBD1. As DNA, the CDR3 is TGTGCCAGCAGTGAAGGGACAGGCGCCCAAGAAAAACTGTTTTTT. Translating gives CASSEGTGAQEKLFF.